The 22 T cell receptor beta chains presented below share a single source sample, sequenced in a study of cytomegalovirus exposure and HLA in healthy donors. Primers for the PCR totalled 60 Vbeta and 13 Jbeta. The protocol was immunoSEQ multiplex PCR, while the TCRdb copy is restricted to in-frame clones and leaves out a portion. The data show roughly 120,000 clones, 50% to 70% seen once. Material: PBMCs. These receptors were taken from a woman in her forties in good health and CMV-seropositive.

This clone has just a few counts. The CDR3 DNA follows: TGTGCCAGCAGCCCTTCGGGACACTCCTACAATGAGCAGTTCTTC. This translates into CASSPSGHSYNEQFF. The chain is built from TRBV7-2 and TRBJ2-1; tentatively, D is TRBD1 (6 bases). The CDR3 length is 15 residues. Germline assignment: CDR1 SGHTA and CDR2 FQGNSA. The V end was cut by 5 bases, the J end by 0 bases, with 11 bases between.

CDR3 sequence reads: CASSQGPTSGGGNEQFF. As DNA, the CDR3 is TGCGCCAGCAGCCAGGGCCCTACTAGCGGAGGGGGTAATGAGCAGTTCTTC. V gene TRBV4-1 combines with J gene TRBJ2-1, with TRBD2 identical over 8 bases. The CDR3 covers 17 residues. Germline CDR1 and CDR2: MGHRA and YSYEKL. Trimming took 3 bases from V and 7 from J; bases not matched to a gene: 14.

This clone was recorded a few times. J is TRBJ2-3 and V is TRBV9; TRBD2 agrees at 9 bases. Trimming took 0 bases from V and 2 from J; bases not matched to a gene: 10. CDR1 and CDR2 (germline): SGDLS, YYNGEE. This CDR3 region has 18 residues. CDR3 residues: CASSVEGGREGLTDTQYF. The CDR3 bases are TGTGCCAGCAGCGTAGAAGGCGGGAGGGAGGGGCTCACAGATACGCAGTATTTT.

This clone occurred a few times. The rearrangement uses TRBV25-1 and TRBJ2-1, with no clear D. Germline CDR1 reads MGHDK; CDR2 reads SYGVNS. The V and J ends lost 6 bases and 6 bases respectively, with 3 bases between them. This CDR3 has 10 residues. CDR3 bases: TGTGCCAGCAGAGCCAATGAGCAGTTCTTC. Its protein product is CASRANEQFF.

The chain carries TRBV29-1 and TRBJ2-1; TRBD1 might be the D (6 bases). Trimming took off 7 bases at V and 7 bases at J, with 17 bases between the two ends. CDR3 length: 13 residues. The germline gives CDR1 SQVTM, CDR2 ANQGSEA. CDR3 DNA sequence: TGCAGCGATCAGGGGATTCGTTTGAATGAGCAGTTCTTC. Amino acids: CSDQGIRLNEQFF.

J is TRBJ2-7 and V is TRBV9; TRBD1 matches 8 bases. Germline values: CDR1 SGDLS, CDR2 YYNGEE. This CDR3 comprises 14 residues. Unmatched junction bases numbered 6, after V lost 5 bases and J lost 2 bases. For the CDR3, the DNA is TGTGCCAGCAGGGGGGACAGGCCACCCTACGAGCAGTACTTC. This codes for CASRGDRPPYEQYF.

The J gene is TRBJ2-2, the V gene TRBV6-5; 8 bases are shared with TRBD1. The CDR3 is made up of 15 amino acids. Germline CDR1 reads MNHEY; CDR2 reads SVGAGI. V lost 4 bases and J lost 6; bases outside the gene matches: 7. CDR3 sequence reads: CASSSRQGAAGELFF. The CDR3 DNA is TGTGCCAGCAGTTCAAGGCAGGGGGCGGCCGGGGAGCTGTTTTTT.

The V call is TRBV4-2, the J call TRBJ2-1; maybe TRBD2 (6 bases). V was trimmed by 0 bases and J by 4 bases, leaving 7 bases between them. The CDR3 sequence is 14 residues long. Germline loops: CDR1 LGHNA, CDR2 YNFKEQ. CDR3 residues: CASSQDGGYNEQFF. The CDR3 region has the DNA TGTGCCAGCAGCCAAGATGGGGGGTACAATGAGCAGTTCTTC.

This clone was found a few times. The sample contains more than one DNA sequence encoding this CDR3. The gene calls are TRBV2 and TRBJ2-1, with TRBD2 identical over 7 bases. The CDR3 is 15 residues long. Germline CDR1 reads SNHLY; CDR2 reads FYNNEI. The J segment lost 0 bases and the V segment lost 6 bases, leaving 5 bases of the junction unmatched. CDR3 region: CASSVSGSSYNEQFF. Written as DNA, the CDR3 is TGTGCCAGCAGCGTTAGCGGGTCCTCCTACAATGAGCAGTTCTTC.

V usage is TRBV2 and J usage is TRBJ2-3; unclear D gene. V lost 3 bases and J 2 bases, leaving 9 bases between the germline ends. Germline-derived CDR1 and CDR2 are SNHLY and FYNNEI. CDR3 length equals 14 residues. CDR3 DNA sequence: TGTGCCAGCAGTGAGGTGAGATACACAGATACGCAGTATTTT. This encodes CASSEVRYTDTQYF.

This clone was recorded only once. This chain connects TRBV5-8 to TRBJ1-2; 7 bases align to TRBD1. Germline CDR1 and CDR2: SGHTS and YDEGEE. The CDR3 spans 12 residues. Trimming removed 1 base from V and 10 bases from J; junction bases left unmatched: 4. The CDR3 spells CASSLRQGDYTF. Here the CDR3 DNA reads TGTGCCAGCAGCTTGAGACAGGGCGACTACACCTTC.

This clone was counted between two and nine times. J is TRBJ2-7 and V is TRBV19; D may be TRBD2 (7 bases). Germline CDR1 reads LNHDA; CDR2 reads SQIVND (reference sequence). Trimming stripped 7 bases from V and 2 bases from J, with 15 bases between. The CDR3 length is 14 residues. In DNA form, the CDR3 reads TGTGCCAGTAACACAGGGAGGGCGGCCTACGAGCAGTACTTC. Its translation: CASNTGRAAYEQYF. Variable domain in full (rest from reference TRBV19 and TRBJ2-7): DGGITQSPKYLFRKEGQNVTLSCEQNLNHDAMYWYRQDPGQGLRLIYYSQIVNDFQKGDIAEGYSVSREKKESFPLTVTSAQKNPTAFYLCASNTGRAAYEQYFGPGTRLTVT.

This chain joins TRBV19 and TRBJ2-1; 11 bases match TRBD2. Unmatched junction bases numbered 3, after V lost 5 bases and J lost 6 bases. The germline gives CDR1 LNHDA, CDR2 SQIVND (reference sequence). This CDR3 has 14 residues. The CDR3 bases are TGTGCCAGTAGTCTCCTAGCGGGAGGCAATGAGCAGTTCTTC. As protein: CASSLLAGGNEQFF.

The chain uses TRBV27 and TRBJ2-3; 8 bases line up with TRBD2. The germline gives CDR1 MNHEY, CDR2 SMNVEV (reference sequence). The junction had 4 bases not matched to a gene; V was cut back by 7 bases and J by 4 bases. The CDR3 has 13 amino acids. DNA of the CDR3: TGTGCCAGCAACGCGGGAGGCGCAGATACGCAGTATTTT. This codes for CASNAGGADTQYF.

The rearrangement links TRBV5-1 to TRBJ2-1; the D gene is possibly TRBD2 (5 bases). Trimming stripped 0 bases from V and 5 bases from J, with 6 bases between. The CDR3 covers 13 residues. The germline V gene has CDR1 SGHRS and CDR2 YFSETQ. CDR3 in amino acids: CASSLVGDNEQFF. CDR3 DNA sequence: TGCGCCAGCAGCTTGGTGGGAGACAATGAGCAGTTCTTC. The variable domain in full, completed from reference TRBV5-1 and TRBJ2-1, reads KAGVTQTPRYLIKTRGQQVTLSCSPISGHRSVSWYQQTPGQGLQFLFEYFSETQRNKGNFPGRFSGRQFSNSRSEMNVSTLELGDSALYLCASSLVGDNEQFFGPGTRLTVL.

This clone has just a few counts. This rearrangement joins TRBV28 to TRBJ1-1; 10 bases match TRBD1. The J segment lost 5 bases and the V segment lost 5 bases, leaving 11 bases of the junction unmatched. CDR1 is MDHEN, CDR2 SYDVKM, per germline. The CDR3 spans 16 residues. Here the CDR3 reads CASSPSGTGAGTEAFF. The DNA of the CDR3 is TGTGCCAGCAGTCCCTCCGGGACAGGGGCGGGGACTGAAGCTTTCTTT.

The chain recombines TRBV19 with TRBJ2-7, with D perhaps matching TRBD1 (6 bases). The V gene's germline CDR1 is LNHDA and CDR2 SQIVND (reference sequence). The V end was cut by 4 bases, the J end by 5 bases, with 15 bases between. The CDR3 is 14 residues long. The DNA for the CDR3 is TGTGCCAGTAGTACACAGGGATACCTAAACGAGCAGTACTTC. Its translation: CASSTQGYLNEQYF. Together with reference TRBV19 and TRBJ2-7, the CDR3 gives the full variable domain: DGGITQSPKYLFRKEGQNVTLSCEQNLNHDAMYWYRQDPGQGLRLIYYSQIVNDFQKGDIAEGYSVSREKKESFPLTVTSAQKNPTAFYLCASSTQGYLNEQYFGPGTRLTVT.

The chain couples TRBV6-6 to TRBJ2-7; D is undetermined. Per germline, CDR1 MNHNY and CDR2 SVGAGI (reference sequence). The CDR3 sequence is 13 residues long. With 6 bases removed from V and 3 bases from J, the gap between germline ends came to 12 bases. Here the CDR3 DNA reads TGTGCCAGCAGACACGGAGAAATCTACGAGCAGTACTTC. It encodes CASRHGEIYEQYF.

The gene calls are TRBV5-4 and TRBJ2-7; D remains ambiguous. The CDR3 consists of 13 residues. Germline loops: CDR1 SGHNT, CDR2 YYREEE (reference sequence). Trimming removed 4 bases from V and 7 bases from J, with 15 bases in between. The CDR3 DNA reads as TGTGCCAGCAGCGTTCCTGATGTAGAAGAGCAGTACTTC. Its translation: CASSVPDVEEQYF. The entire variable domain, with the rest obtained from reference TRBV5-4 and TRBJ2-7, is as follows: ETGVTQSPTHLIKTRGQQVTLRCSSQSGHNTVSWYQQALGQGPQFIFQYYREEENGRGNFPPRFSGLQFPNYSSELNVNALELDDSALYLCASSVPDVEEQYFGPGTRLTVT.

This chain connects TRBV4-3 to TRBJ1-2; D may be TRBD1 (5 bases). The CDR3 runs 12 residues. Germline CDR1 reads LGHNA; CDR2 reads YSLEER. Between the trimmed V and J ends, which lost 4 bases and 7 bases, there was a span of 10 bases. The CDR3 DNA sequence: TGCGCCAGCAGCCCCCTTCAGGGTGGCTACACCTTC. This sequence encodes CASSPLQGGYTF.

This clone was seen a few times. The chain combines TRBV7-9 with TRBJ2-7, with TRBD2 as a possible D gene (6 bases). This CDR3 is built from 14 residues. V lost 5 bases and J 5 bases, leaving 16 bases between the germline ends. The V gene's germline CDR1 is SEHNR and CDR2 FQNEAQ (reference sequence). The CDR3 here is CASSPRERKNEQYF. CDR3 nucleotides: TGTGCCAGCAGCCCTCGGGAGCGTAAAAACGAGCAGTACTTC.

The chain joins TRBV7-2 to TRBJ1-5; D is unclear. Germline V CDR1 and CDR2: SGHTA, FQGNSA. CDR3 size: 13 residues. Trimming pared 2 bases from V and 11 bases from J, leaving 13 bases between. The CDR3, as DNA: TGTGCCAGCAGCTTATCCCCCAGTTTGGCCCAGCATTTT. The encoded protein is CASSLSPSLAQHF.